These T cell receptor beta chains were read from a single sample in a study of T cell responses to AZD1222 COVID-19 vaccine. Using immunoSEQ multiplex PCR, the repertoire was profiled, and TCRdb retains in-frame clones only, with some absent. The top ten hold approximately 3.3% of the sample, which has about 150,000 clones, more than 85% seen once. Sequencing was performed on peripheral blood, taken 28 days after the second AZD1222 dose. The receptors come from an adult who received the AZD1222 COVID-19 vaccine. Both conserved end residues are part of each CDR3. The D gene is left open where the match is weak. Only part of the rows carry a size: once, few, many, or a class if the clone is expanded.

cdr3_aa,cdr3_nt,j_call,v_call,clone_size,d_call
CATSGSLAGGPSDTQYF,TGTGCCACCAGTGGCTCTCTGGCGGGAGGGCCGTCAGATACGCAGTATTTT,TRBJ2-3,TRBV24-1,NA,TRBD2
CASSVRGWQETQYF,TGTGCCAGCAGCGTTCGGGGGTGGCAAGAGACCCAGTACTTC,TRBJ2-5,TRBV9,NA,NA
CASSVAQGFVNTIYF,TGTGCCAGCAGCGTAGCCCAGGGGTTCGTAAACACCATATATTTT,TRBJ1-3,TRBV9,NA,NA
CARRGSTGAWGYTF,TGTGCCAGAAGAGGAAGTACAGGGGCTTGGGGCTACACCTTC,TRBJ1-2,TRBV5-3,NA,TRBD1
CASSIRTGGAEQYF,TGTGCCAGCAGTATCCGGACAGGGGGTGCCGAGCAGTACTTC,TRBJ2-7,TRBV6-5,NA,TRBD1
CASSQGYRNQETQYF,TGCGCCAGCAGCCAAGGGTACAGGAACCAAGAGACCCAGTACTTC,TRBJ2-5,TRBV4-3,NA,NA
CASSLGEPYEQYF,TGTGCCAGCAGTTTAGGGGAGCCCTACGAGCAGTACTTC,TRBJ2-7,TRBV12-3/TRBV12-4,NA,NA
CASRPGGSTGLYGYTF,TGCGCCAGCAGACCGGGAGGCTCCACAGGCCTTTATGGCTACACCTTC,TRBJ1-2,TRBV4-1,NA,NA
CASSLGFVDTETQYF,TGTGCCAGCAGCTTAGGGTTTGTAGACACTGAGACCCAGTACTTC,TRBJ2-5,TRBV7-2,few,NA
CASAGRGHQETQYF,TGTGCCAGCGCAGGGCGGGGACATCAAGAGACCCAGTACTTC,TRBJ2-5,TRBV7-8,NA,NA
CATSDFGLAGVPPNTGELFF,TGTGCCACCAGTGATTTCGGACTAGCGGGAGTCCCCCCGAACACCGGGGAGCTGTTTTTT,TRBJ2-2,TRBV24-1,NA,TRBD2
CASSEPGAQKLFF,TGTGCCAGTAGTGAACCGGGAGCCCAAAAACTGTTTTTT,TRBJ1-4,TRBV19,NA,NA
CASSLYASYEQYF,TGTGCCAGCAGCTTGTACGCATCCTACGAGCAGTACTTC,TRBJ2-7,TRBV5-4,few,NA
CASSRSGQIYNEQFF,TGTGCCAGCAGTCGTTCGGGACAGATCTACAATGAGCAGTTCTTC,TRBJ2-1,TRBV11-1,NA,TRBD1
CASSVAGNYEQYF,TGTGCCAGCAGCGTAGCAGGGAACTACGAGCAGTACTTC,TRBJ2-7,TRBV9,NA,NA
CASSLEWAGGKLGYGYTF,TGTGCCAGCAGCTTAGAGTGGGCAGGGGGAAAGTTGGGCTATGGCTACACCTTC,TRBJ1-2,TRBV7-8,NA,TRBD1
CASSPRGPGNTIYF,TGCGCCAGCAGCCCCCGCGGGCCAGGAAACACCATATATTTT,TRBJ1-3,TRBV5-1,NA,NA
CASSEGLAGGTDTQYF,TGTGCCAGCAGTGAAGGGCTAGCGGGAGGAACAGATACGCAGTATTTT,TRBJ2-3,TRBV6-1,NA,TRBD2
CAILFAGGPNEQFF,TGCGCCATCCTGTTCGCGGGAGGCCCCAATGAGCAGTTCTTC,TRBJ2-1,TRBV10-2,NA,TRBD2
CASSHGANYGYTF,TGTGCCAGCAGCCATGGGGCTAACTATGGCTACACCTTC,TRBJ1-2,TRBV5-8,NA,NA
CASSGLLSEKLFF,TGTGCCAGCAGTGGACTACTTAGCGAAAAACTGTTTTTT,TRBJ1-4,TRBV2,NA,NA
CASSMGTQGDQPQHF,TGTGCCAGTAGTATGGGGACTCAGGGGGATCAGCCCCAGCATTTT,TRBJ1-5,TRBV19,NA,TRBD1
CATSDSWTSGRASDTGELFF,TGTGCCACCAGTGACTCTTGGACTAGCGGGAGGGCTTCGGACACCGGGGAGCTGTTTTTT,TRBJ2-2,TRBV24-1,NA,TRBD2
CASSKGQVTEKLFF,TGTGCCAGTAGTAAGGGACAGGTGACTGAAAAACTGTTTTTT,TRBJ1-4,TRBV19,NA,TRBD1
CASSRGFRGETQYF,TGTGCCAGTAGCAGGGGTTTCAGGGGAGAGACCCAGTACTTC,TRBJ2-5,TRBV19,NA,NA
CASSWTRETQYF,TGTGCCAGCAGTTGGACTAGGGAGACCCAGTACTTC,TRBJ2-5,TRBV2,NA,TRBD2
CASSLGLANTGELFF,TGTGCCAGCAGCTTGGGACTAGCGAACACCGGGGAGCTGTTTTTT,TRBJ2-2,TRBV11-3,NA,TRBD2
CASPPPSGFNQPQHF,TGTGCCAGTCCCCCCCCTTCAGGGTTCAATCAGCCCCAGCATTTT,TRBJ1-5,TRBV28,NA,NA
CASSEAFQGASGYTF,TGTGCCAGCAGTGAAGCTTTCCAGGGGGCGAGCGGCTACACCTTC,TRBJ1-2,TRBV2,NA,TRBD1
CASSQRDVETQYF,TGTGCCAGCAGCCAAAGGGACGTGGAGACCCAGTACTTC,TRBJ2-5,TRBV7-9,NA,NA
CASSVTGGPYNEQFF,TGCGCCAGCAGTGTTACAGGGGGCCCCTACAATGAGCAGTTCTTC,TRBJ2-1,TRBV10-2,NA,TRBD1
CASSLWSGGRGNEQFF,TGTGCCAGCAGTTTATGGTCGGGCGGGAGGGGCAATGAGCAGTTCTTC,TRBJ2-1,TRBV27,NA,TRBD2
CAWSVTLMGGYGYTF,TGTGCCTGGAGTGTAACTCTGATGGGGGGCTATGGCTACACCTTC,TRBJ1-2,TRBV30,many,NA
CASSFSNGELFF,TGTGCCAGCAGCTTCTCAAACGGGGAGCTGTTTTTT,TRBJ2-2,TRBV11-3,NA,NA
CASSSPRKDYSNQPQHF,TGTGCCAGCAGTTCCCCCAGGAAGGATTATAGCAATCAGCCCCAGCATTTT,TRBJ1-5,TRBV28,once,NA
CASSHRSRNTIYF,TGTGCCAGCAGCCACCGTAGCCGAAACACCATATATTTT,TRBJ1-3,TRBV3-1/TRBV3-2,NA,NA
CASSPTGVREQYF,TGTGCCAGCAGTCCGACAGGGGTTCGCGAGCAGTACTTC,TRBJ2-7,TRBV28,NA,TRBD1
CASSRERLAAGELFF,TGTGCCAGCAGCCGAGAGAGACTAGCGGCCGGGGAGCTGTTTTTT,TRBJ2-2,TRBV3-1/TRBV3-2,NA,TRBD2
CASSHSGTYGYTF,TGTGCCAGCAGCCATAGCGGAACCTATGGCTACACCTTC,TRBJ1-2,TRBV14,NA,NA
CASSLGSNQPQHF,TGTGCCAGCAGTTTAGGAAGCAATCAGCCCCAGCATTTT,TRBJ1-5,TRBV6-5,NA,NA
CASSLSPQGSYEQYF,TGTGCCAGCAGCTTATCCCCCCAGGGGTCCTACGAGCAGTACTTC,TRBJ2-7,TRBV11-2,NA,NA
CASSGKHYEQYF,TGTGCCAGCAGCGGAAAACACTACGAGCAGTACTTC,TRBJ2-7,TRBV5-6,NA,NA
CASSLAATEAFF,TGTGCCAGCAGCTTAGCCGCCACTGAAGCTTTCTTT,TRBJ1-1,TRBV11-3,NA,NA
CASSVVPGSGELFF,TGTGCCAGCAGCGTAGTACCCGGTTCCGGGGAGCTGTTTTTT,TRBJ2-2,TRBV9,NA,NA
CASSIDKTGGFRAFF,TGTGCCAGTAGTATAGACAAGACAGGTGGATTCCGAGCTTTCTTT,TRBJ1-1,TRBV19,NA,NA
CAWRRTAVDGNTIYF,TGTGCCTGGAGGAGGACAGCGGTTGATGGAAACACCATATATTTT,TRBJ1-3,TRBV30,NA,NA
CASSGQSTEAFF,TGTGCCAGTAGTGGACAGAGCACTGAAGCTTTCTTT,TRBJ1-1,TRBV19,NA,NA
CASSLALAGEADTQYF,TGTGCCAGCAGCTTAGCTCTAGCGGGAGAGGCAGATACGCAGTATTTT,TRBJ2-3,TRBV7-2,NA,TRBD2
CASSPSSGGNTEAFF,TGTGCCAGCAGTCCCTCTTCCGGGGGAAACACTGAAGCTTTCTTT,TRBJ1-1,TRBV28,NA,NA
CASDSTDTQYF,TGTGCCAGCGATAGCACAGATACGCAGTATTTT,TRBJ2-3,TRBV6-5,NA,NA
CASSEKRGRDYGYTF,TGTGCCAGCAGTGAAAAGAGGGGGCGAGACTATGGCTACACCTTC,TRBJ1-2,TRBV6-1,NA,TRBD1
CASSSGLYYEQYF,TGTGCCAGCAGCTCGGGACTGTACTACGAGCAGTACTTC,TRBJ2-7,TRBV5-5,NA,NA
CASSLGQGLSEAFF,TGTGCCAGCAGCCTAGGGCAGGGTTTGAGTGAAGCTTTCTTT,TRBJ1-1,TRBV3-1/TRBV3-2,NA,NA
CASSVGLAGVTYTGELFF,TGTGCCAGCAGCGTGGGTCTAGCGGGAGTAACGTACACCGGGGAGCTGTTTTTT,TRBJ2-2,TRBV9,NA,TRBD2
CATSDLSWTGSQPQHF,TGTGCCACCAGTGATTTGAGTTGGACAGGGAGTCAGCCCCAGCATTTT,TRBJ1-5,TRBV24-1,NA,TRBD1
CASSFGSALEQYF,TGTGCCAGCAGCTTCGGTTCCGCTCTCGAGCAGTACTTC,TRBJ2-7,TRBV11-2,NA,NA
CASSFPHRERESTDTQYF,TGTGCCAGCAGTTTCCCCCATAGGGAGCGGGAGAGCACAGATACGCAGTATTTT,TRBJ2-3,TRBV28,once,TRBD2
CASSARTALNTEAFF,TGCGCCAGCTCCGCCCGGACCGCGTTGAACACTGAAGCTTTCTTT,TRBJ1-1,TRBV10-1,NA,NA
CASSRDRGNQPQHF,TGTGCCAGCAGTAGAGACAGGGGCAATCAGCCCCAGCATTTT,TRBJ1-5,TRBV6-2/TRBV6-3,NA,TRBD1